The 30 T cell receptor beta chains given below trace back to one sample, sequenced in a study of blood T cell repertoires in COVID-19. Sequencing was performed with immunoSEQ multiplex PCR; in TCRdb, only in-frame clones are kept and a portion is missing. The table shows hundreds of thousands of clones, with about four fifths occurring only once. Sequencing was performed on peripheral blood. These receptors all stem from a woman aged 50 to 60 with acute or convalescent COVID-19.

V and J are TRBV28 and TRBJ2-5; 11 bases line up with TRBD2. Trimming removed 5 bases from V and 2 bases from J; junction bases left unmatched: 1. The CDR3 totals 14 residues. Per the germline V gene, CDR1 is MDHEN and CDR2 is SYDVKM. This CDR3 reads CASSLAGGQETQYF. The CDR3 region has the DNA TGTGCCAGCAGTCTAGCGGGAGGACAAGAGACCCAGTACTTC.

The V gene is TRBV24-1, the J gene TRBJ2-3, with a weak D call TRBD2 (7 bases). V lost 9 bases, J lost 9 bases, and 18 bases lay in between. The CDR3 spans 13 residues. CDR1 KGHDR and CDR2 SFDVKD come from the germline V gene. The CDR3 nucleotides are TGTGCCACCCTCGGTCGGGGGGCTCTGACGCAGTATTTT. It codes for CATLGRGALTQYF.

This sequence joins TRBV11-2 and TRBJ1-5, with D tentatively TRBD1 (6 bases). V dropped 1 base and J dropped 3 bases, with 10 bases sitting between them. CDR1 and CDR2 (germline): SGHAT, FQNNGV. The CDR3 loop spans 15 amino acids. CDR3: CASSLGQGINQPQHF. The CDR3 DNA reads TGTGCCAGCAGCTTAGGTCAGGGGATCAATCAGCCCCAGCATTTT.

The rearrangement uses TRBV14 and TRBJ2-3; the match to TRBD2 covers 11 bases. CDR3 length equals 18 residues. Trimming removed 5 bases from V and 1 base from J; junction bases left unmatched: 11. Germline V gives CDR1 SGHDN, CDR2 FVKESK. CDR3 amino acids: CASSNSKLAGGRTDTQYF. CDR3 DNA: TGTGCCAGCAGCAACTCCAAGCTAGCGGGAGGCCGCACAGATACGCAGTATTTT. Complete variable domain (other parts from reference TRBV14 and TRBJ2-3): EAGVTQFPSHSVIEKGQTVTLRCDPISGHDNLYWYRRVMGKEIKFLLHFVKESKQDESGMPNNRFLAERTGGTYSTLKVQPAELEDSGVYFCASSNSKLAGGRTDTQYFGPGTRLTVL.

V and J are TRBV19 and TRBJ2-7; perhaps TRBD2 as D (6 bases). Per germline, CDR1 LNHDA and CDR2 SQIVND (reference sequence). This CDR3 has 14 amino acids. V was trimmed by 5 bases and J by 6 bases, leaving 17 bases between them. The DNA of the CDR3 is TGTGCCAGTAGTCCGTCCGGGGGTATCGGCGAGCAGTACTTC. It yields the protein CASSPSGGIGEQYF.

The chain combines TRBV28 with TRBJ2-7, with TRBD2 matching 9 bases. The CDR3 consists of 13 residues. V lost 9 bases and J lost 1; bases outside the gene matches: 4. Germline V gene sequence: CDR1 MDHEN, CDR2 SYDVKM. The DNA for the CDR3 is TGTGCCAGTTTAGCGGGAGAGTCCTACGAGCAGTACTTC. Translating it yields CASLAGESYEQYF.

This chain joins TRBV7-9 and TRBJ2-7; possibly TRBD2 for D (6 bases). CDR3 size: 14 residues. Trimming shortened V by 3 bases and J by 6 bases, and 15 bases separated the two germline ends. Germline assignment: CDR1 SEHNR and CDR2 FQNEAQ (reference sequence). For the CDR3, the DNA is TGTGCCAGCAGCTTCGTCGCGGGACGCGGCGAGCAGTACTTC. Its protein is CASSFVAGRGEQYF.

CDR3 sequence reads: CASSPWRRYGYTF. CDR3 nucleotides: TGTGCCAGCAGTCCATGGAGACGGTATGGCTACACCTTC. The chain joins TRBV12-3 or TRBV12-4 to TRBJ1-2, with unresolved D. CDR3 size: 13 residues. V lost 5 bases and J lost 5, with 12 bases in between.

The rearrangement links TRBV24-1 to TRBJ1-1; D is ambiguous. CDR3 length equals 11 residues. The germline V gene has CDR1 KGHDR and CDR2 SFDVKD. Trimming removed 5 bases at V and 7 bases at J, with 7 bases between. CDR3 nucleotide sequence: TGTGCCACCAGTGGAGAGGGTGAAGCTTTCTTT. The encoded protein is CATSGEGEAFF.

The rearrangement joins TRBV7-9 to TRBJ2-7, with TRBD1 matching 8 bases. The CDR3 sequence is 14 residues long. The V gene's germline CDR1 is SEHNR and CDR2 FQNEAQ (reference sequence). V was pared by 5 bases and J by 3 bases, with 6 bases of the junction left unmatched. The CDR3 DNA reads TGTGCCAGCAGCCAGGGACAGGCGATCTACGAGCAGTACTTC. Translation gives CASSQGQAIYEQYF. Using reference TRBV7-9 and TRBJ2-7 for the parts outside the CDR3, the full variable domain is DTGVSQNPRHKITKRGQNVTFRCDPISEHNRLYWYRQTLGQGPEFLTYFQNEAQLEKSRLLSDRFSAERPKGSFSTLEIQRTEQGDSAMYLCASSQGQAIYEQYFGPGTRLTVT.

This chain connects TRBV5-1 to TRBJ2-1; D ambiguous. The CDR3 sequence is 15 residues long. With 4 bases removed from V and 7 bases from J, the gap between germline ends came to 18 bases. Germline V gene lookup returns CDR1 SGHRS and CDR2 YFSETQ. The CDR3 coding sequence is TGCGCCAGCAGCCTGGTCGGGTCTGATTTGAATGAGCAGTTCTTC. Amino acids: CASSLVGSDLNEQFF.

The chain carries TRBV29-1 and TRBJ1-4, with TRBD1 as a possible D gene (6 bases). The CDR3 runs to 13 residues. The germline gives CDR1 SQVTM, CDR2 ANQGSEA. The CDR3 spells CGGGGTANEKLFF. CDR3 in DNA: TGCGGTGGGGGGGGCACGGCTAATGAAAAACTGTTTTTT.

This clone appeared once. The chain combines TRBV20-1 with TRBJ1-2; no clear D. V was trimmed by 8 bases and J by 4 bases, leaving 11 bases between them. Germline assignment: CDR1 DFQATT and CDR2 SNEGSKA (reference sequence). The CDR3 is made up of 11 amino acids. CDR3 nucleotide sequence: TGCAGTAGCGGGAGTCTCTATGGCTACACCTTC. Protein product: CSSGSLYGYTF.

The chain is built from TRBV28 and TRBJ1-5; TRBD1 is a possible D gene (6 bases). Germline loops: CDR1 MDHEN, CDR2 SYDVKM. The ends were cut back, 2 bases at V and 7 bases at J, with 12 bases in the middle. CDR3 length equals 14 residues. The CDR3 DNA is TGTGCCAGCAGTTTAGGACAGAATAGGCAGCCCCAGCATTTT. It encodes CASSLGQNRQPQHF.

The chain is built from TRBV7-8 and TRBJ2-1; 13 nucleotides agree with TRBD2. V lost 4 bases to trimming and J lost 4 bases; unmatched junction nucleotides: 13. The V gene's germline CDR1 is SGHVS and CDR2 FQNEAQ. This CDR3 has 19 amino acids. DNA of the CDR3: TGTGCCAGCAGCTCCCGGACTAGCGGGAGCTTGGGAATTTACAATGAGCAGTTCTTC. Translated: CASSSRTSGSLGIYNEQFF.

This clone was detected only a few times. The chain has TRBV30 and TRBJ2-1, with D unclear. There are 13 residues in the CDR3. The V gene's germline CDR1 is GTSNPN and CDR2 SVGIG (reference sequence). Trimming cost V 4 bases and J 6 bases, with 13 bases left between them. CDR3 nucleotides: TGTGCCTGGATAAGTCTAGTCGGCAATGAGCAGTTCTTC. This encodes CAWISLVGNEQFF.

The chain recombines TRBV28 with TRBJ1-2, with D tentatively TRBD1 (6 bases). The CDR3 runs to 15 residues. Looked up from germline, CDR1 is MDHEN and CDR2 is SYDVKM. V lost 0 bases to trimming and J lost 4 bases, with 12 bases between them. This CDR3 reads CASSLWTGGGYGYTF. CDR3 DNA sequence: TGTGCCAGCAGTTTATGGACAGGCGGAGGCTATGGCTACACCTTC.

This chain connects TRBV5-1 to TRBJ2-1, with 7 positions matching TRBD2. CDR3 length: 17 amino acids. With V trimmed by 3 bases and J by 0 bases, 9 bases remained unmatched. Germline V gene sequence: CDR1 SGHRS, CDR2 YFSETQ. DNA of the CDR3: TGCGCCAGCAGCTACTTACTAGCGACGAGCTCCTACAATGAGCAGTTCTTC. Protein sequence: CASSYLLATSSYNEQFF.

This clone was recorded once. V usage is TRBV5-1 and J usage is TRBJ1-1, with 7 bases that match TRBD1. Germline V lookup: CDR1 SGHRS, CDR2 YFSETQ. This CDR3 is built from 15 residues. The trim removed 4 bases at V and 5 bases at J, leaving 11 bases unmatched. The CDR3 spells CASSPGRGRWTEAFF. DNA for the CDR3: TGCGCCAGCAGCCCCGGTAGGGGGCGATGGACTGAAGCTTTCTTT.

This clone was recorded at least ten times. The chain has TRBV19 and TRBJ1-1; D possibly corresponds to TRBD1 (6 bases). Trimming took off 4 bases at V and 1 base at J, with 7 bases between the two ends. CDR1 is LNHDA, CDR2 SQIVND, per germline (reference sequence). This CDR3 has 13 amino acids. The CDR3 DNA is TGTGCCAGTAGTACGGGACAGAACACTGAAGCTTTCTTT. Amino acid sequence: CASSTGQNTEAFF.

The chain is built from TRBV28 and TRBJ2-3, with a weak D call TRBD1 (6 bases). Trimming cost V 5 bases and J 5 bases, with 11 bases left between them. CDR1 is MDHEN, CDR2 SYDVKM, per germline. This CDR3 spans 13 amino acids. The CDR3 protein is CASSVQGRDTQYF. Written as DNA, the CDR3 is TGTGCCAGCAGTGTCCAGGGGCGAGATACGCAGTATTTT.

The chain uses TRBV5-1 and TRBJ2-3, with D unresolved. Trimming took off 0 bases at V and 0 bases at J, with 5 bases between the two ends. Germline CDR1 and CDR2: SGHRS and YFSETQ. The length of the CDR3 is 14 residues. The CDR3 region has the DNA TGCGCCAGCAGCTTGGCGGTGAGCACAGATACGCAGTATTTT. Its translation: CASSLAVSTDTQYF.

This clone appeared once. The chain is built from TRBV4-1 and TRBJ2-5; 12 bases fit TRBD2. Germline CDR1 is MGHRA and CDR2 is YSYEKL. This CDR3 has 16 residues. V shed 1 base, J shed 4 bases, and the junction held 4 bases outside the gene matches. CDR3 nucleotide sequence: TGCGCCAGCAGCCAAGGGGCTAGCGGGGGGGGAGAGACCCAGTACTTC. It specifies CASSQGASGGGETQYF.

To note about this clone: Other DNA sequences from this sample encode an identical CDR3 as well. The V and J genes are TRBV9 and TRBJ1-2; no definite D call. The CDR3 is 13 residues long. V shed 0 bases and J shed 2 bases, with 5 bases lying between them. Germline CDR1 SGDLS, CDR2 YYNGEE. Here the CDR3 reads CASSVDRNYGYTF. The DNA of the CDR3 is TGTGCCAGCAGCGTAGATCGGAACTATGGCTACACCTTC.

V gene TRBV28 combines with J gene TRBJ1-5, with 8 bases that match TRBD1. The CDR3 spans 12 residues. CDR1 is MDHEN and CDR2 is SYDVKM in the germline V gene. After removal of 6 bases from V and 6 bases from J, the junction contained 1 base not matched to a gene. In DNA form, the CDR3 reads TGTGCCAGCAGGGACAGGGTTCAGCCCCAGCATTTT. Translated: CASRDRVQPQHF.

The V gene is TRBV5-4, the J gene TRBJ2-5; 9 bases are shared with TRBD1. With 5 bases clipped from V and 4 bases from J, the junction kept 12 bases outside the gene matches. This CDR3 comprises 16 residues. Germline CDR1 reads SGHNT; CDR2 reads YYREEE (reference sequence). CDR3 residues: CASSSTGGAVRETQYF. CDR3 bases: TGTGCCAGCAGTTCTACAGGGGGCGCGGTCCGAGAGACCCAGTACTTC.

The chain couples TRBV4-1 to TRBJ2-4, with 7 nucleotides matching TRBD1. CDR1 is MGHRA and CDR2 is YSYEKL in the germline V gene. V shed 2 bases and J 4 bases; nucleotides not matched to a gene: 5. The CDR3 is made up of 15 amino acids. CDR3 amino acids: CASSQSGTEKNIQYF. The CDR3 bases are TGCGCCAGCAGCCAATCCGGGACAGAGAAAAACATTCAGTACTTC.

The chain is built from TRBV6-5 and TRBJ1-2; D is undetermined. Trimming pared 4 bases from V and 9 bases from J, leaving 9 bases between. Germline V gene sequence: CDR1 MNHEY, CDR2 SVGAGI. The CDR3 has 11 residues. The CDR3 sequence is CASSSSSSYTF. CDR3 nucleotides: TGTGCCAGCAGTTCTTCATCTAGCTACACCTTC.

CDR3 sequence (DNA): TGTGCCAGCAGCTTAGGGCTAGCGGGAGCCTTCTACGAGCAGTACTTC. This gives the protein CASSLGLAGAFYEQYF. The rearrangement uses TRBV13 and TRBJ2-7; 10 bases match TRBD2. V gave up 0 bases and J gave up 3 bases; unmatched junction bases: 5. CDR3 length: 16 residues. Germline CDR1 PRHDT, CDR2 FYEKMQ (reference sequence).

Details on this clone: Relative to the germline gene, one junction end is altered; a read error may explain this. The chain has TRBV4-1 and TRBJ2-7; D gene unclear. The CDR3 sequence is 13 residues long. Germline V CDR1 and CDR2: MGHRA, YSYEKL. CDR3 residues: CASSQAINYEQYF. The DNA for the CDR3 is TGCGCCAGCAGTCAAGCCATCAACTACGAGCAGTACTTC.